A selection of T cell receptor beta chains follows, all from one sample in a study of blood T cell repertoires in COVID-19. Using immunoSEQ multiplex PCR, the repertoire was profiled, and TCRdb retains in-frame clones only, with some absent. The table records 310,000 or so clones, 80% to 90% of them present only once. The sequencing input was peripheral blood. These receptors were obtained from a man in his thirties or forties with COVID-19, enrolled during active disease. Both conserved end residues are part of each CDR3. The order of the fields is CDR3 DNA, CDR3 protein, D gene, clone size, J gene, V gene. A D gene is named only where the DNA matches it firmly. Only part of the rows carry a size: once, few, many, or a class if the clone is expanded.

CDR3 DNA: TGTGCCAGCAGTACCCCCGGGACTAGCGGCACAGATACGCAGTATTTT
CDR3 protein: CASSTPGTSGTDTQYF
D gene: TRBD2
clone size: -
J gene: TRBJ2-3
V gene: TRBV28

CDR3 DNA: TGTGCCAGCTCACCATCCCAGGGGAATCAGCCCCAGCATTTT
CDR3 protein: CASSPSQGNQPQHF
D gene: -
clone size: -
J gene: TRBJ1-5
V gene: TRBV18

CDR3 DNA: TGTGCCACCAGCAGAGCGATACTAGCGGGAGATTTAGGTACGCAGTATTTT
CDR3 protein: CATSRAILAGDLGTQYF
D gene: TRBD2
clone size: -
J gene: TRBJ2-3
V gene: TRBV15

CDR3 DNA: TGTGCCAGCACCCAGGACAGGGGACCCATTGGGGAGCAGTTCTTC
CDR3 protein: CASTQDRGPIGEQFF
D gene: TRBD1
clone size: -
J gene: TRBJ2-1
V gene: TRBV2

CDR3 DNA: TGTGCCAGTAGTATTGGGAGATTCGGTTCACCCCTCCACTTT
CDR3 protein: CASSIGRFGSPLHF
D gene: -
clone size: -
J gene: TRBJ1-6
V gene: TRBV19

CDR3 DNA: TGCAGTGCTAGTACCCCCCGACAGGCAACCTACGAGCAGTACTTC
CDR3 protein: CSASTPRQATYEQYF
D gene: -
clone size: -
J gene: TRBJ2-7
V gene: TRBV20-1

CDR3 DNA: TGTGCCATCAGTATTAGACTAGCGGGCAGCACAGATACGCAGTATTTT
CDR3 protein: CAISIRLAGSTDTQYF
D gene: TRBD2
clone size: -
J gene: TRBJ2-3
V gene: TRBV10-3

CDR3 DNA: TGCGCCAGCAGCCAAGCGCTAGCGGGAGGCACCGGGGAGCTGTTTTTT
CDR3 protein: CASSQALAGGTGELFF
D gene: TRBD2
clone size: few
J gene: TRBJ2-2
V gene: TRBV4-3

CDR3 DNA: TGTGCCACCAGCAGAGATCCCGGACTAGCGGGAGGGCCTACTGGCGCCGGGGAGCTGTTTTTT
CDR3 protein: CATSRDPGLAGGPTGAGELFF
D gene: TRBD2
clone size: -
J gene: TRBJ2-2
V gene: TRBV15

CDR3 DNA: TGTGCCAGCAGCCAAGGTGGACCGGGGGGGCAGTTCTTC
CDR3 protein: CASSQGGPGGQFF
D gene: TRBD2
clone size: -
J gene: TRBJ2-1
V gene: TRBV3-1/TRBV3-2

CDR3 DNA: TGTGCCAGCAGCCCATCCATGAACACTGAAGCTTTCTTT
CDR3 protein: CASSPSMNTEAFF
D gene: -
clone size: -
J gene: TRBJ1-1
V gene: TRBV7-9

CDR3 DNA: TGTGCCAGCAGCGAGGGACAATCTCAGCCCCAGCATTTT
CDR3 protein: CASSEGQSQPQHF
D gene: -
clone size: once
J gene: TRBJ1-5
V gene: TRBV9

CDR3 DNA: TGTGCCAGCAGCCCGTTCCCCAGGTCCGCCGGGGAGCTGTTTTTT
CDR3 protein: CASSPFPRSAGELFF
D gene: -
clone size: -
J gene: TRBJ2-2
V gene: TRBV6-5

CDR3 DNA: TGTGCCAGCAGTGCGATTACTGACATACAAGAGACCCAGTACTTC
CDR3 protein: CASSAITDIQETQYF
D gene: -
clone size: -
J gene: TRBJ2-5
V gene: TRBV25-1

CDR3 DNA: TGTGCCAGCAGCCCCCCCCGGACAGGGGGCCGAACCGGGGAGCTGTTTTTT
CDR3 protein: CASSPPRTGGRTGELFF
D gene: TRBD1
clone size: once
J gene: TRBJ2-2
V gene: TRBV11-2

CDR3 DNA: TGTGCCAGCAGTACGCGGACAGGGGGGGGTTTCGAAGAGACCCAGTACTTC
CDR3 protein: CASSTRTGGGFEETQYF
D gene: TRBD1
clone size: -
J gene: TRBJ2-5
V gene: TRBV27

CDR3 DNA: TGTGCCAGCAGCTTTGAGGACAGACTCAATCAGCCCCAGCATTTT
CDR3 protein: CASSFEDRLNQPQHF
D gene: -
clone size: -
J gene: TRBJ1-5
V gene: TRBV5-8

CDR3 DNA: TGTGCCAGCAGAACAGGGGGCGGTGTCACTGAAGCTTTCTTT
CDR3 protein: CASRTGGGVTEAFF
D gene: TRBD1
clone size: -
J gene: TRBJ1-1
V gene: TRBV27

CDR3 DNA: TGTGCCAGCAGCTTTCTCCCCCCCAGCGGGAGGGGCCACAATGAGCAGTTCTTC
CDR3 protein: CASSFLPPSGRGHNEQFF
D gene: TRBD2
clone size: -
J gene: TRBJ2-1
V gene: TRBV7-2

CDR3 DNA: TGTGCCAGCAGTTCCGGACACCTTAACTATGGCTACACCTTC
CDR3 protein: CASSSGHLNYGYTF
D gene: -
clone size: -
J gene: TRBJ1-2
V gene: TRBV6-5

CDR3 DNA: -
CDR3 protein: CASSSSGQGNYGYTF
D gene: -
clone size: -
J gene: TRBJ1-2
V gene: TRBV6-2/TRBV6-3

CDR3 DNA: TGTGCCAGCAGCTTAATGGGACAGTACCAAGAGACCCAGTACTTC
CDR3 protein: CASSLMGQYQETQYF
D gene: TRBD1
clone size: -
J gene: TRBJ2-5
V gene: TRBV7-8

CDR3 DNA: TGTGCCAGCAGCCCCCCGCTGAGGGCCCACTTCGGCGAGCAGTACTTC
CDR3 protein: CASSPPLRAHFGEQYF
D gene: -
clone size: -
J gene: TRBJ2-7
V gene: TRBV13

CDR3 DNA: TGTGCCAGTAGTCCTGGACAGGGGTACAATGAGCAGTTCTTC
CDR3 protein: CASSPGQGYNEQFF
D gene: TRBD1
clone size: once
J gene: TRBJ2-1
V gene: TRBV19

CDR3 DNA: TGTGCCAGCATCGCCGTCTCAGGGACAGCCCTAATTTCTACGGAGCAGTTCTTC
CDR3 protein: CASIAVSGTALISTEQFF
D gene: TRBD1
clone size: -
J gene: TRBJ2-1
V gene: TRBV7-2

CDR3 DNA: TGTGCCAGCTCACCGGCCGGGACAGGTCCTTACGAGCAGTACTTC
CDR3 protein: CASSPAGTGPYEQYF
D gene: TRBD1
clone size: -
J gene: TRBJ2-7
V gene: TRBV18

CDR3 DNA: TGCAGCGTTGAAGGCCACAGGAACACCGGGGAGCTGTTTTTT
CDR3 protein: CSVEGHRNTGELFF
D gene: -
clone size: once
J gene: TRBJ2-2
V gene: TRBV29-1

CDR3 DNA: TGCGCCACCCAAGACAGGGGGCAGACCAAAAACATTCAGTACTTC
CDR3 protein: CATQDRGQTKNIQYF
D gene: TRBD1
clone size: -
J gene: TRBJ2-4
V gene: TRBV10-2

CDR3 DNA: TGTGCCAGCAGTTACGCGAACCGAGCCGCAGATACGCAGTATTTT
CDR3 protein: CASSYANRAADTQYF
D gene: -
clone size: -
J gene: TRBJ2-3
V gene: TRBV6-5

CDR3 DNA: TGTGCCAGCAGCCAAGAAGAGATAGGACAGGGGGCTTGGTTAGCCAAAAACATTCAGTACTTC
CDR3 protein: CASSQEEIGQGAWLAKNIQYF
D gene: TRBD1
clone size: -
J gene: TRBJ2-4
V gene: TRBV3-1/TRBV3-2

CDR3 DNA: TGTGCCACCAGCAGAGACAGGGGTTCACCCCTCCACTTT
CDR3 protein: CATSRDRGSPLHF
D gene: -
clone size: -
J gene: TRBJ1-6
V gene: TRBV15